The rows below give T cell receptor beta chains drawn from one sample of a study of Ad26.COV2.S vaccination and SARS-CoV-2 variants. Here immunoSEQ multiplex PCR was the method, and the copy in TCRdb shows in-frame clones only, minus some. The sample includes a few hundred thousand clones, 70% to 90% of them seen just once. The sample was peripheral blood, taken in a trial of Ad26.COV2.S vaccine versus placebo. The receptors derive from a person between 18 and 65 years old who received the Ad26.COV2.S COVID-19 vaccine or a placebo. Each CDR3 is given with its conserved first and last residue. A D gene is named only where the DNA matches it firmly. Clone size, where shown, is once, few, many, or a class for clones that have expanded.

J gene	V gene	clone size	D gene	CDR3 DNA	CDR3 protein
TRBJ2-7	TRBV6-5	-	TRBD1	TGTGCCAGCAGTATAGAGACAGGGGAAAGTTACGAGCAGTACTTC	CASSIETGESYEQYF
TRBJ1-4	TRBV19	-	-	TGTGCCAGTAGTATTGGGGCAGGGTTAAATGAAAAACTGTTTTTT	CASSIGAGLNEKLFF
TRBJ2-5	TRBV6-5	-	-	TGTGCCAGCAGTTACTCGAGGGGGGGGGAGACCCAGTACTTC	CASSYSRGGETQYF
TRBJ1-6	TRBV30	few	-	TGTGCCTGGAGTGGAGGGGTAGGCAATTCACCCCTCCACTTT	CAWSGGVGNSPLHF
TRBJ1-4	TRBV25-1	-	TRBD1	TGTGCCAGCAAACCGGGACAGGGGAATGAAAAACTGTTTTTT	CASKPGQGNEKLFF
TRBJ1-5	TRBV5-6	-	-	TGTGCCAGCAGCTTGTGGGGGAGTAGCAATCAGCCCCAGCATTTT	CASSLWGSSNQPQHF
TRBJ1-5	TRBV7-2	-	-	TGTGCCAGCAGCTTAGTCGGAGATCAGCCCCAGCATTTT	CASSLVGDQPQHF
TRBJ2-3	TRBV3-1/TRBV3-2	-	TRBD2	TGTGCCAGCAGCCAAGAATGGCGGGGGAAAGATACGCAGTATTTT	CASSQEWRGKDTQYF
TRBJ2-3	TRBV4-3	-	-	TGCGCCAGCAGCCAAGTCGTCTTCGGGACCCCTACCGATACCCTCTCCCCAGATACGCAGTATTTT	CASSQVVFGTPTDTLSPDTQYF
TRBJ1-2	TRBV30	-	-	TGTGCCTGGAGTGTAAAGGGGCATGGCTACACCTTC	CAWSVKGHGYTF
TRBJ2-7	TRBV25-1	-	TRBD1	TGTGCCAGCAGTGAAAAGGACAGGGGATCCTACGAGCAGTACTTC	CASSEKDRGSYEQYF
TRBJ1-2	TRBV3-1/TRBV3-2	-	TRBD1	TGTGCCAGCAGCCAAACGGACAGGGGGCCTGGTGGCTACACCTTC	CASSQTDRGPGGYTF
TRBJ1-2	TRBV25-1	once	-	TGTGCCAGCAGTGAATACCAAATGGGTGGCTACACCTTC	CASSEYQMGGYTF
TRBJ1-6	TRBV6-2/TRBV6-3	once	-	TGTGCCAGCAGTTACACGGAAGGTGGGTCACCCCTCCACTTT	CASSYTEGGSPLHF
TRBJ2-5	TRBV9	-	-	TGTGCCAGCAGCGTAGTTCAAGGAGAGACCCAGTACTTC	CASSVVQGETQYF
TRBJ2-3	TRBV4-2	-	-	TGTGCCAGCAGCCATGACCATGACGGGCCGCGCCAGTATTTT	CASSHDHDGPRQYF
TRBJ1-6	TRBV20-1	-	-	TGCAGTGCTACATCGGGCGCGCCCCTCCACTTT	CSATSGAPLHF
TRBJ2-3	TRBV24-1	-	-	TGTGCCACCAGTGATTTAGGGGGAAGGACGCAGTATTTT	CATSDLGGRTQYF
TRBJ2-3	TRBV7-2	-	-	TGTGCCAGCAGCTTATTCGACTCAGATACGCAGTATTTT	CASSLFDSDTQYF
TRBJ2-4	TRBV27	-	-	TGTGCCAGCAGAGAGCACCCTCACAAAAACATTCAGTACTTC	CASREHPHKNIQYF
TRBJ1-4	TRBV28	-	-	TGTGCCAGCAGTTTATGGGGGGAGAACCCTAATGAAAAACTGTTTTTT	CASSLWGENPNEKLFF
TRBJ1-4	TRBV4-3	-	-	TGCGCCAGCAGCCAAGATGAAGGACAAAATGAAAAACTGTTTTTT	CASSQDEGQNEKLFF
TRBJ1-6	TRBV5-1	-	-	TGCGCCAGCAGTTCCCAGGGCCCCTCCTATAATTCACCCCTCCACTTT	CASSSQGPSYNSPLHF
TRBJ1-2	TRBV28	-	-	TGTGCCAGCTCCTGGACAAATATCTATGGCTACACCTTC	CASSWTNIYGYTF
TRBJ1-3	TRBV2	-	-	TGTGCCAGCAGTCAGGGAGACTCTGGAAACACCATATATTTT	CASSQGDSGNTIYF
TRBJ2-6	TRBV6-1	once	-	TGTGCCAGCAGTGAAGCGGGGATTTATAGTATCAGTACTGGGGCCAACGTCCTGACTTTC	CASSEAGIYSISTGANVLTF
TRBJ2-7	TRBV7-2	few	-	TGTGCCAGCAGCTTAGATCGAGTGACAGTGGGAACCTACGAGCAGTACTTC	CASSLDRVTVGTYEQYF
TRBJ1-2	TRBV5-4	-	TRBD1	TGTGCCAGCAGCTTGCCTGGGACAGGGGGTTCTGGCTACACCTTC	CASSLPGTGGSGYTF
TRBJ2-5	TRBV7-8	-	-	TGTGCCAGCAGCTTAGGTGGGGGGTGGGAAGAGACCCAGTACTTC	CASSLGGGWEETQYF
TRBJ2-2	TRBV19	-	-	TGTGCCAGTAGATCCGCGGGGCGGACCTTCCGAGACACCGGGGAGCTGTTTTTT	CASRSAGRTFRDTGELFF
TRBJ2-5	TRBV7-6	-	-	TGTGCCAGCAGCTTCCTAGGGCCCAGAGTGAAAGAGACCCAGTACTTC	CASSFLGPRVKETQYF
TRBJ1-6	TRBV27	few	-	TGTGCCAGCAGTCCCCGGTCGAGAGTGTCACCCCTCCACTTT	CASSPRSRVSPLHF
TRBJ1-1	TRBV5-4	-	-	TGTGCCAGCAGCTTGGGGGCGCCGAGGTTGGGAGTAAACACTGAAGCTTTCTTT	CASSLGAPRLGVNTEAFF
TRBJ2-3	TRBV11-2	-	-	TGTGCCAGCAGCCTGACAGGTGGCAAAGATACGCAGTATTTT	CASSLTGGKDTQYF
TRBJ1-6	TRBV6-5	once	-	TGTGCCAGGGGGGGGGCAAGCACAAATAATTCACCCCTCCACTTT	CARGGASTNNSPLHF
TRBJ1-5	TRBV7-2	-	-	TGTGCCAGCAGCTTAGACCTTAGGAGGGGCCAGCCCCAGCATTTT	CASSLDLRRGQPQHF
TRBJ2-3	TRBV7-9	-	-	TGTGCCAGCAGGGGTGGGGGAACGAACACAGATACGCAGTATTTT	CASRGGGTNTDTQYF
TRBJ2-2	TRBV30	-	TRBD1	TGTGCCTGGAGTGTGGGGGACAGGGGATCCGCGAACACCGGGGAGCTGTTTTTT	CAWSVGDRGSANTGELFF
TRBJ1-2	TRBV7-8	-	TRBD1	TGTGCCAGCAGCCCCGAACCGACAGGGCTCCTAGGGGGCTACACCTTC	CASSPEPTGLLGGYTF
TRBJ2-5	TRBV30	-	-	TGTGCCTGGAACCCACAAGGGGAAGAGACCCAGTACTTC	CAWNPQGEETQYF
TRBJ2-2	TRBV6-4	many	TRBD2	TGTGCCAGCAGTAGCGGGGGGGCCACCGGGGAGCTGTTTTTT	CASSSGGATGELFF
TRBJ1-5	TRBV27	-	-	TGTGCCAGCAGCCATGGGCCTTTTAATCAGCCCCAGCATTTT	CASSHGPFNQPQHF
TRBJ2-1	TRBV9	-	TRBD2	TGTGCCAGCAGCGGGATAGCGGGGCCATACAATGAGCAGTTCTTC	CASSGIAGPYNEQFF
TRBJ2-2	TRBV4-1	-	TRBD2	TGCGCCAGCAGCCAAGACGACACTAGCGGGGGGAACACCGGGGAGCTGTTTTTT	CASSQDDTSGGNTGELFF
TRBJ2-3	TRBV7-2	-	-	TGTGCCAGCAGCTTACTGGCGTCGTCAGATACGCAGTATTTT	CASSLLASSDTQYF
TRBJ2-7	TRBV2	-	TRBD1	TGTGCCAGCAGATACAGATCCGGGGACAGGAGGCCCTACGAGCAGTACTTC	CASRYRSGDRRPYEQYF
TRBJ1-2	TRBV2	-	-	TGTGCCAGCCGGAGGGGGTACTATGGCTACACCTTC	CASRRGYYGYTF
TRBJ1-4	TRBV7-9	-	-	TGTGCCAGCAGTATACTTGAAAAACTGTTTTTT	CASSILEKLFF
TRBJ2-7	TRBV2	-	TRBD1	TGTGCCAGCGGACAGGGGGTCTCCTACGAGCAGTACTTC	CASGQGVSYEQYF
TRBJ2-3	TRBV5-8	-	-	TGTGCCAGCAGCTTGGGGAACTGGGGCACAGATACGCAGTATTTT	CASSLGNWGTDTQYF
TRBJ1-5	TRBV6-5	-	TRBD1	TGTGCCAGCATTAGACAGGGTAGCAATCAGCCCCAGCATTTT	CASIRQGSNQPQHF
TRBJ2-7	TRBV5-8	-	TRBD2	TGTGCCAGCAGCTTGGGAGAGGGAGGGTCCTACGAGCAGTACTTC	CASSLGEGGSYEQYF
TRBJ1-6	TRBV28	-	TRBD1	TGTGCCAGCAGTACATACCGGGACAGCGCTCATTCACCCCTCCACTTT	CASSTYRDSAHSPLHF